This T cell receptor beta chain was sequenced in a study of T-cell reconstitution after alpha-beta-depleted transplantation in children (dated by TCRdb to the mid-2010s). A note on the overall study: The study quantitatively tracked T-cell immune reconstitution after TCRalphabeta/CD19-depleted allogeneic hematopoietic cell transplantation in children using TCR repertoire profiling. The paper's findings and limits, for the study overall: In some patients, high TCRbeta diversity at day 60 was attributed to recipient T cells and intrathymic progenitors that had survived conditioning. About two months after transplant, the apparently early recovery of alphabetaT-cell counts reportedly depended on just several hundred clones that had expanded rapidly and came from non-depleted graft cells. Hyperexpanded clone frequencies declined over subsequent months; after one year, T-cell counts and TCRbeta diversity were mostly attributed to newly produced T cells.

The library was produced with PCR. The instrument was an Illumina HiSeq 2500. TCR libraries were prepared with molecular barcoding, using unique molecular identifiers to normalize TCRbeta repertoire quantification. TCRdb reprocessing: public reads trimmed at Q25 with fastp, clones called with MiXCR, in-frame beta chains kept. Each record represents a unique CDR3 protein, reported with the most common genes and DNA among its rows. This sample has under 5,500 distinct CDR3 sequences in its table, and about 25% of those were observed once. The ten largest clones take up under 30% of the sample. Deletion took 4 bases off V and 4 bases off J, with a span of 16 bases between the germline ends. CDR1 and CDR2, looked up from the germline V gene (reference sequence), are PRHDT and FYEKMQ. The CDR3 has 15 amino acids, counting the end cysteine and phenylalanine. Solely the CDR3 DNA is kept, with 45 bases framed from the first base.

The count of this clonotype is one. Its cognate antigen has yet to be identified. No base qualities exist here, and no much larger clone lies one base off it. A lone read gives weak evidence. Read against the paper, the sample's time point label means: day 60 (about 2 months) after transplantation. The meaning of the sample's treatment or condition label: allogeneic hematopoietic cell transplantation with graft depleted of TCRalphabeta T cells and CD19 B cells. Transplant recipients were children who received TCRalphabeta/CD19-depleted allogeneic hematopoietic cell grafts. Specimen: PBMCs, mostly from graft donor cells, collected 60 days after TCRalphabeta/CD19-depleted stem cell transplant. This TCR was sampled from a boy under two years old who had a stem cell transplant for SCID, so the T cells may come from the graft donor. Recombination linked TRBV13 to TRBJ1-2, with TRBD1 tentatively as D gene (5 bases match). CDR3 loop: CASSSTWTQGYGYTF. At the DNA level, the sequence is TGTGCCAGCAGCTCCACATGGACCCAGGGCTATGGCTACACCTTC.